The 32 T cell receptor beta chains below come from one sample, sequenced in a study of CD8+ T cells in alopecia areata. Following extraction, RNA underwent reverse transcription to cDNA, which served as the sequencing template. TCRdb's table, derived via immunoSEQ multiplex PCR, lists solely in-frame clones and lacks some. The sample yields 15,000 to 20,000 clones, without any singletons. Using CD4, CD8alpha, NKG2D, NKG2ACE and other markers, pooled cutaneous lymph node cells were sorted. The sequenced sample consisted of CD8+ T cells sorted from a lymph node. The source of these receptors is a C3H/HeJ mouse with alopecia areata. The mouse strain carries the MHC haplotype H2-k.

This clone was seen ten or more times. Mouse names are used for the genes. Read data end 4 residues before the CDR3 end; the end is taken from the germline J gene. The J gene is TRBJ2-5, the V gene TRBV30; D possibly corresponds to TRBD2 (6 bases). The CDR3 covers 12 residues. CDR1 and CDR2 (germline): SQVVS, ANEGSEA. The CDR3 loop is CSSRDDWDTQYF. The sequenced part of the CDR3 DNA is TGTAGTTCTAGAGATGACTGGGAC.

This clone was seen ten or more times. The listed genes are named as in mouse. The read ends 4 residues early relative to the CDR3; the germline J gene fills the gap. V is TRBV16 and J is TRBJ2-4, with 10 bases aligning to TRBD2. J lost 3 bases, V lost 5 bases, and 2 bases had no gene match. The CDR3 totals 14 residues. Germline V gene sequence: CDR1 SGHSA, CDR2 FRNQAP. CDR3 region: CASSQDWGQNTLYF. The CDR3 DNA, read in part, is TGTGCAAGCAGCCAGGACTGGGGGCAAAAC.

This clone was counted only a few times. The listed genes are named as in mouse. The read halts 4 residues ahead of the CDR3 end, with the missing end drawn from the germline J gene. The genes are TRBV1 and TRBJ1-1; a weak D match, TRBD1 (6 bases). The CDR3 sequence is 13 residues long. Looked up from germline, CDR1 is NSQYPW and CDR2 is LRSPGD (reference sequence). CDR3 amino acids: CTCSAGTKTEVFF. The CDR3 bases that were read are TGCACCTGCAGTGCCGGGACAAAAACA.

Concerning this clone: The germline and genes are mouse ones. The CDR3 goes on 4 residues after the read ends, and that part is filled in from the germline J gene. This chain uses TRBV14 with TRBJ2-7; 10 bases map to TRBD2. The CDR3 has 13 amino acids. Germline V lookup: CDR1 SGHDT, CDR2 FRDEAV. The CDR3 bases that were read are TGTGCCAGCAGCCACTGGGGGGGTTAT. Translating gives CASSHWGGY. The whole CDR3 region reads CASSHWGGYEQYF.

The sample holds a few counts of this clone. The protein in this entry is translated from the DNA; at residue 13 it differs from the protein listed in TCRdb. Gene labels here are mouse ones. The read stops 3 residues short of the end of the CDR3; the missing end is completed from the germline J gene. The chain combines TRBV19 with TRBJ1-6, with 11 bases lining up with TRBD1. TRBJ1-6 belongs to the ORF category, with a function that is uncertain. Trimming removed 3 bases from V and 3 bases from J; junction bases left unmatched: 2. Germline V gene lookup returns CDR1 FNHDT and CDR2 SITEND (reference sequence). The CDR3 sequence is 16 residues long. CDR3 sequence reads: CASSTGTGGYNSPLYF. Partial CDR3 DNA: TGTGCCAGCAGTACCGGGACAGGGGGCTATAATTCGCCC.

A word on this clone: The listed genes are named as in mouse. From the germline J gene comes the end of the CDR3, since the read stops 4 residues before it. This chain connects TRBV19 to TRBJ1-2; 8 nucleotides match TRBD1. The CDR3 sequence is 14 residues long. After removal of 1 base from V and 2 bases from J, the junction contained 1 base not matched to a gene. Germline CDR1 and CDR2: FNHDT and SITEND (reference sequence). The DNA read from the CDR3 is TGTGCCAGCAGTATACGGACAGGGAACTCC. It yields the protein CASSIRTGNS. The whole CDR3 reads CASSIRTGNSDYTF.

Note on this clone: Germline and genes here are mouse. Read coverage stops 4 residues before the CDR3 terminus; the germline J gene supplies the remainder. The rearrangement uses TRBV3 and TRBJ2-7, with 10 bases aligning to TRBD2. Germline loops: CDR1 SNHLY, CDR2 FYNGKV (reference sequence). The J segment lost 0 bases and the V segment lost 4 bases, leaving 6 bases of the junction unmatched. This CDR3 spans 16 amino acids. The DNA read from the CDR3 is TGTGCCAGCAGCTCAGGACTGGGGGCAAGCTCCTAT. Amino acids: CASSSGLGASSY. Given in full, the CDR3 is CASSSGLGASSYEQYF.

This clone came up many times. Gene names and germline match the mouse. The read comes to an end 4 residues before the CDR3 does, leaving the germline J gene to fill in the end. The chain couples TRBV13-1 to TRBJ2-7; the match to TRBD2 covers 8 bases. V lost 6 bases and J lost 0; bases outside the gene matches: 5. CDR3 size: 14 residues. Germline V gene lookup returns CDR1 NSHNY and CDR2 SYGAGN. Incomplete CDR3 DNA: TGTGCCAGCACCTGGGGGGCGAGCTCCTAT. Its translation is CASTWGASSY. The full CDR3 is CASTWGASSYEQYF.

This clone was seen only a few times. Mouse gene names apply. The sequence runs out 4 residues before the end of the CDR3; the remainder is reconstructed from the germline J gene. The chain has TRBV20 and TRBJ1-4; 7 bases align to TRBD1. Germline values: CDR1 GFQATS, CDR2 STVNSAI. There are 13 residues in the CDR3. V was pared by 4 bases and J by 4 bases, with 3 bases of the junction left unmatched. The CDR3 DNA, read in part, is TGTGGTGCTACAGGGGGAATCAACGAA. Translating it yields CGATGGINE. From start to end, the CDR3 is CGATGGINERLFF.

Of note for this clone: Genes and germline are mouse. The read halts 4 residues ahead of the CDR3 end, with the missing end drawn from the germline J gene. The chain recombines TRBV5 with TRBJ2-2, with TRBD2 matching over 8 bases. Trimming at V came to 8 bases and at J to 3 bases, leaving 2 bases not matched to a gene. The CDR3 runs 13 residues. Germline values: CDR1 LGHNA, CDR2 YNLKQL (reference sequence). CDR3 residues: CASAWGDTGQLYF. The CDR3 bases that were read are TGTGCCAGCGCCTGGGGGGACACCGGG.

This clone was picked up many times. Genes here carry mouse names. The CDR3 bases that were read are TGTGCCAGCAGTGGCCGGGACAGGGATGCT. Translation gives CASSGRDRDA. The CDR3 in full is CASSGRDRDAEQFF. The chain is built from TRBV13-1 and TRBJ2-1, with 9 bases that match TRBD1. The sequence runs out 4 residues before the end of the CDR3; the remainder is reconstructed from the germline J gene. Trimming cost V 3 bases and J 5 bases; bases outside gene matches: 3. The CDR3 is 14 amino acids. CDR1 and CDR2 from the germline V gene are NSHNY and SYGAGN.

This clone came up many times. Genes and germline come from the mouse. The read ends 4 residues early relative to the CDR3; the germline J gene fills the gap. This chain links TRBV13-3 with TRBJ2-2; D not certain. Trimming removed 1 base from V and 0 bases from J, with 7 bases in between. This CDR3 spans 15 amino acids. Germline CDR1 is NNHDY and CDR2 is SYVADS. CDR3 residues: CASSDQQTNTGQLYF. The CDR3 bases that were read are TGTGCCAGCAGTGATCAGCAAACAAACACCGGG.

This clone was seen a few times. Gene names refer to mouse genes. The CDR3 end is not reached by the read, which stops 4 residues before it; the germline J gene fills it in. V is TRBV19 and J is TRBJ1-1; D gene uncertain. The CDR3 has 11 residues. Germline loops: CDR1 FNHDT, CDR2 SITEND (reference sequence). The CDR3 is CASSIKAEVFF. CDR3 bases read: TGTGCCAGCAGTATTAAGGCA.

In regard to this clone: Each gene name is a mouse one. From the germline J gene comes the end of the CDR3, since the read stops 4 residues before it. The chain links TRBV19 to TRBJ2-7; perhaps TRBD1 as D (6 bases). Trimming stripped 4 bases from V and 0 bases from J, with 8 bases between. Germline lookup yields CDR1 FNHDT and CDR2 SITEND (reference sequence). The CDR3 length is 13 residues. The CDR3 protein is CASSGQLSYEQYF. The CDR3 bases that were read are TGTGCCAGCAGTGGACAGCTCTCCTAT.

Concerning this clone itself: The protein recorded in TCRdb does not match the translated DNA at residue 12; the protein presented here comes from translating the DNA. The genes are named according to mouse. The read stops 3 residues short of the end of the CDR3; the missing end is completed from the germline J gene. The chain joins TRBV19 to TRBJ1-6; D perhaps matches TRBD1 (6 bases). TRBJ1-6 is an ORF; its function is uncertain. The germline CDR1 and CDR2 sequences are FNHDT and SITEND (reference sequence). Trimming left V 9 bases short and J 0 bases short, with 13 bases between. The CDR3 sequence is 15 residues long. The CDR3 bases that were read are TGTGCCACAGCCGGGGACACTTCCTATAATTCGCCC. Its translation: CATAGDTSYNSP. The whole CDR3 region reads CATAGDTSYNSPLYF.

On this clone itself: Mouse gene names apply. The read ends 4 residues shy of where the CDR3 ends; the end is completed using the germline J gene. This chain connects TRBV13-1 to TRBJ1-4, with 9 bases fitting TRBD1. In germline, CDR1 is NSHNY, CDR2 SYGAGN. The CDR3 sequence is 15 residues long. CDR3 sequence reads: CASSVGQGGGERLFF. Incomplete CDR3 DNA: TGTGCCAGCAGTGTGGGACAGGGAGGGGGCGAA.

This clone was observed many times. The germline and genes are mouse ones. The CDR3 extends 4 residues past the end of the read, so its final part is completed from the germline J gene. The V gene is TRBV13-3, the J gene TRBJ2-2; 8 nucleotides align to TRBD1. J gave up 4 bases and V 5 bases, and 4 bases lay outside the gene matches. The CDR3 is 14 residues long. Per germline, CDR1 NNHDY and CDR2 SYVADS. The sequenced part of the CDR3 DNA is TGTGCCAGCAGGACAGGGGACGGCACCGGG. Amino acids: CASRTGDGTG. The whole CDR3 protein reads CASRTGDGTGQLYF. The full variable domain, in which reference TRBV13-3 and TRBJ2-2 provide the parts outside the CDR3, is EAAVTQSPRSKVAVTGGKVTLSCHQTNNHDYMYWYRQDTGHGLRLIHYSYVADSTEKGDIPDGYKASRPSQENFSLILELASLSQTAVYFCASRTGDGTGQLYFGEGSKLTVL.

This clone has at least ten counts. The genes and germline here are from mouse. The CDR3 extends 4 residues past the end of the read, so its final part is completed from the germline J gene. J is TRBJ2-5 and V is TRBV3, with 10 positions matching TRBD2. Germline assignment: CDR1 SNHLY and CDR2 FYNGKV (reference sequence). V trimming: 5 bases; J trimming: 2 bases; junction bases outside the gene matches: 10. The CDR3 totals 17 residues. Incomplete CDR3 DNA: TGTGCCAGCAGCCCCGACTGGGGGGATCGGGGCCAAGAC. Its translation is CASSPDWGDRGQD. The entire CDR3 reads CASSPDWGDRGQDTQYF.

This clone appeared a few times. Gene names follow the mouse nomenclature. Read sequence stops 4 residues before the CDR3 end, and the germline J gene provides the missing end. The V call is TRBV19, the J call TRBJ2-7; TRBD2 matches 7 bases. Germline lookup yields CDR1 FNHDT and CDR2 SITEND (reference sequence). The CDR3 covers 15 residues. The J segment lost 0 bases and the V segment lost 5 bases, leaving 8 bases of the junction unmatched. This CDR3 reads CASSPDWASSYEQYF. The sequenced CDR3 bases are TGTGCCAGCAGCCCCGACTGGGCAAGCTCCTAT.

Worth noting for this clone: Any gene name here is a mouse gene name. Read coverage stops 4 residues before the CDR3 terminus; the germline J gene supplies the remainder. This chain links TRBV13-1 with TRBJ1-1; 7 nucleotides match TRBD1. Germline-derived CDR1 and CDR2 are NSHNY and SYGAGN. The V segment lost 2 bases and the J segment 0 bases; nucleotides outside the gene matches: 4. This CDR3 region has 15 residues. CDR3 sequence: CASSDGDSANTEVFF. The CDR3 DNA, read in part, is TGTGCCAGCAGTGACGGGGACAGTGCAAACACA.

This clone was found a few times. Each gene name is a mouse one. The missing CDR3 end, 4 residues past where the read stops, is filled in from the germline J gene. The rearrangement uses TRBV13-3 and TRBJ2-7; D perhaps matches TRBD2 (7 bases). This CDR3 contains 14 residues. The ends were cut back, 2 bases at V and 0 bases at J, with 9 bases in the middle. Per the germline V gene, CDR1 is NNHDY and CDR2 is SYVADS. Partial CDR3 DNA: TGTGCCAGCAGTGACTGGGGGCCCTCCTAT. It codes for CASSDWGPSY. From start to end, the CDR3 is CASSDWGPSYEQYF.

This clone appeared a few times. Gene names are mouse gene names. Read sequence stops 4 residues before the CDR3 end, and the germline J gene provides the missing end. The chain combines TRBV31 with TRBJ2-5; 7 bases are a match to TRBD1. Germline V CDR1 and CDR2: GKSSPN, SITVG. V gave up 0 bases and J gave up 0 bases; unmatched junction bases: 9. The CDR3 length is 17 residues. The CDR3 region is CAWSLDSGGFNQDTQYF. The sequenced part of the CDR3 DNA is TGTGCCTGGAGTCTAGACTCAGGGGGTTTTAACCAAGAC. Together with reference TRBV31 and TRBJ2-5, the CDR3 gives the full variable domain: AQTIHQWPVAEIKAVGSPLSLGCTIKGKSSPNLYWYWQATGGTLQQLFYSITVGQVESVVQLNLSASRPKDDQFILSTEKLLLSHSGFYLCAWSLDSGGFNQDTQYFGPGTRLLVL.

This clone was seen more than once but under ten times. Mouse gene names and germline throughout. The read falls 4 residues short of the CDR3 end, and the missing part is taken from the germline J gene. The chain couples TRBV13-2 to TRBJ2-7; a possible D gene is TRBD2 (6 bases). In germline, CDR1 is NNHNN, CDR2 SYGAGS (reference sequence). V lost 0 bases to trimming and J lost 0 bases, with 10 bases between them. The CDR3 contains 15 residues. CDR3 amino acids: CASGDAGASSYEQYF. The part of the CDR3 DNA that was read is TGTGCCAGCGGTGATGCTGGGGCCAGCTCCTAT.

Concerning this clone: Gene and germline names: mouse. The CDR3 extends 4 residues past the end of the read, so its final part is completed from the germline J gene. The V and J genes are TRBV1 and TRBJ2-2; 9 bases fit TRBD2. CDR3 size: 15 residues. Germline-derived CDR1 and CDR2 are NSQYPW and LRSPGD (reference sequence). V was clipped by 4 bases and J by 1 base; unmatched bases: 1. CDR3 DNA, as far as it was read: TGCACCTGCAGTGGACTGGGGGAAAACACCGGG. Amino acids: CTCSGLGENTG. The whole CDR3 protein reads CTCSGLGENTGQLYF. The full variable domain, rest sourced from reference TRBV1 and TRBJ2-2, is VTLLEQNPRWRLVPRGQAVNLRCILKNSQYPWMSWYQQDLQKQLQWLFTLRSPGDKEVKSLPGADYLATRVTDTELRLQVANMSQGRTLYCTCSGLGENTGQLYFGEGSKLTVL.

This clone was counted a few times. Germline and genes: mouse. The covered CDR3 bases are TGTGCCAGCACCTGGGACTGGGGGTATGCT. Amino acid sequence: CASTWDWGYA. Given in full, the CDR3 is CASTWDWGYAEQFF. This rearrangement joins TRBV19 to TRBJ2-1; TRBD2 matches at 11 bases. The sequence runs out 4 residues before the end of the CDR3; the remainder is reconstructed from the germline J gene. The CDR3 covers 14 residues. Germline loops: CDR1 FNHDT, CDR2 SITEND (reference sequence). J was trimmed by 4 bases and V by 6 bases; bases with no gene match: 3.

This clone was observed a few times. The gene symbols are mouse symbols. The read gets to within 4 residues of the CDR3 end, and the germline J gene fills in the rest. The chain carries TRBV16 and TRBJ2-3; 12 bases map to TRBD2. Germline V gene data show CDR1 as SGHSA and CDR2 as FRNQAP. The CDR3 sequence is 15 residues long. Losses at the gene ends were 4 bases for V and 2 bases for J; bases not matched to a gene: 1. The DNA read from the CDR3 is TGTGCAAGCAGCTCGACTGGGGGGGCTGCAGAA. It specifies CASSSTGGAAE. The CDR3 in its entirety is CASSSTGGAAETLYF.

This clone was picked up many times. Any gene name here is a mouse gene name. The read ends 4 residues before the CDR3 terminus; that terminus is restored from the germline J gene. V is TRBV14 and J is TRBJ2-7; 10 bases fit TRBD2. The length of the CDR3 is 15 residues. From germline, CDR1 is SGHDT and CDR2 FRDEAV. The CDR3 region is CASSFPTGGIDEQYF. The sequenced part of the CDR3 DNA is TGTGCCAGCAGTTTCCCGACTGGGGGGATTGAT.

On this clone itself: Mouse names are used for the genes. Read data end 4 residues before the CDR3 end; the end is taken from the germline J gene. The chain carries TRBV13-2 and TRBJ2-1; unclear D gene. Germline V lookup: CDR1 NNHNN, CDR2 SYGAGS (reference sequence). The germline V and J ends were trimmed by 4 bases and 3 bases, with 8 bases remaining between them. The CDR3 runs to 13 residues. The CDR3 reads CASGRVPYAEQFF. The covered CDR3 bases are TGTGCCAGCGGTAGGGTGCCCTATGCT.

Many counts were recorded for this clone. Gene names and germline refer to mouse. The CDR3 end lies 4 residues beyond the end of the read and is filled in from the germline J gene. The chain is built from TRBV19 and TRBJ2-7, with 9 bases that match TRBD2. CDR1 and CDR2 from the germline V gene are FNHDT and SITEND (reference sequence). The CDR3 length is 15 residues. Trimming removed 5 bases from V and 0 bases from J; junction bases left unmatched: 6. Partial CDR3 DNA: TGTGCCAGCAGGCCTCCGGGACTGGGCTCCTAT. Protein product: CASRPPGLGSY. The whole CDR3 is CASRPPGLGSYEQYF.

On this clone itself: The protein here is the DNA translation, as the TCRdb protein differs from it at residue 13. Genes here carry mouse names. The DNA ends 3 residues before the CDR3 does, and the rest of the CDR3 is filled in from the germline J gene. The chain joins TRBV1 to TRBJ1-3; 8 nucleotides agree with TRBD1. Germline assignment: CDR1 NSQYPW and CDR2 LRSPGD (reference sequence). The CDR3 has 16 residues. Trimming removed 0 bases from V and 4 bases from J; junction bases left unmatched: 5. This CDR3 is CTCSADQGARGNTLYF. Partial CDR3 DNA: TGCACCTGCAGTGCAGATCAGGGGGCGCGGGGAAATACG. Looking up the rest from reference TRBV1 and TRBJ1-3 gives the full variable domain: VTLLEQNPRWRLVPRGQAVNLRCILKNSQYPWMSWYQQDLQKQLQWLFTLRSPGDKEVKSLPGADYLATRVTDTELRLQVANMSQGRTLYCTCSADQGARGNTLYFGEGSRLIVV.

This clone has ten or more counts. Here the gene names and germline are mouse. The read is 4 residues too short to cover the CDR3 end, so that end is filled in from the germline J gene. The J gene is TRBJ1-4, the V gene TRBV1, with D possibly matching TRBD1 (6 bases). V was pared by 1 base and J by 0 bases, with 9 bases between. Germline V lookup: CDR1 NSQYPW, CDR2 LRSPGD (reference sequence). The CDR3 runs 16 residues. The CDR3 DNA, read in part, is TGCACCTGCAGTGCAGGCAGGGGAATTTCCAACGAA. Translating gives CTCSAGRGISNE. The whole CDR3 region reads CTCSAGRGISNERLFF.

This clone was seen at least ten times. Genes and germline are mouse. The read is 4 residues too short to cover the CDR3 end, so that end is filled in from the germline J gene. The chain links TRBV13-1 to TRBJ2-1; 11 bases are shared with TRBD1. Germline V gene sequence: CDR1 NSHNY, CDR2 SYGAGN. Trimming removed 2 bases from V and 4 bases from J; junction bases left unmatched: 2. This CDR3 contains 15 residues. CDR3 region: CASSERDRGYAEQFF. The part of the CDR3 DNA that was read is TGTGCCAGCAGTGAACGGGACAGGGGGTATGCT.